This T cell receptor beta chain was captured by sequencing in a study of PD-1 blockade in classical Hodgkin lymphoma. Points from the study as a whole: Possibly reflecting disease activity or prior therapy, repertoire differences have causes that remain undefined. Relative to healthy donors, newly diagnosed patients reportedly had lower baseline TCR diversity, which was reported as lower still in relapsed/refractory patients.

About this clone itself: The antigen is not known.

Described time point: newly diagnosed, previously untreated cHL patient sample. It was PBMCs in newly diagnosed, untreated classical Hodgkin lymphoma that served as comparison. The CDR3 sequence is 18 residues long. Deletions cut 3 bases from V and 0 bases from J, with 15 bases between. Germline CDR1 is SGHVS and CDR2 is FQNEAQ. This table comes from immunoSEQ multiplex PCR, and its TCRdb copy is limited to in-frame clones, with some not included. The sample consists of tens of thousands of clones, 85% to 95% of them appearing once. Sequenced input: peripheral blood mononuclear cells (PBMCs). The clonotype was recovered from a human donor with classical Hodgkin lymphoma. The rearrangement uses TRBV7-8 and TRBJ1-6; D is unclear. CDR3 residues: CASSFYVPLSSYNSPLHF. CDR3 DNA: TGTGCCAGCAGCTTCTACGTCCCATTGTCCTCCTATAATTCACCCCTCCACTTT.